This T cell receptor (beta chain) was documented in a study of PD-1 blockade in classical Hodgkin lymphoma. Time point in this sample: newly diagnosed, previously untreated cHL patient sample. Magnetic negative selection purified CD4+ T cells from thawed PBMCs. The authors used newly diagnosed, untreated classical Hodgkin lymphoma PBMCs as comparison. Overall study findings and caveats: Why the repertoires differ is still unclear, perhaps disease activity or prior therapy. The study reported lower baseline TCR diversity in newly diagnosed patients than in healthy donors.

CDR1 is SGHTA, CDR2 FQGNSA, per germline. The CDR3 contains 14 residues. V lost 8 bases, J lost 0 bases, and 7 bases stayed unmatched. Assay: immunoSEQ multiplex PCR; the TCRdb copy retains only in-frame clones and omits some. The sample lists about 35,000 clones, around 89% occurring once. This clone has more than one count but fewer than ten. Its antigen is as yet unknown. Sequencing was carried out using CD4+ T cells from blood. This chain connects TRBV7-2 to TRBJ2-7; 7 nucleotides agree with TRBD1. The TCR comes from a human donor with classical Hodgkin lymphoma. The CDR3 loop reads CASGRQGNSYEQYF. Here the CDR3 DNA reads TGTGCCAGCGGCCGACAGGGAAACTCCTACGAGCAGTACTTC.